Only a few counts were recorded for the clone carrying this TCR beta chain. This specimen includes other DNA sequences encoding the same CDR3. The sample belongs to a study of blood T cell repertoires in COVID-19. The V gene's germline CDR1 is SEHNR and CDR2 FQNEAQ (reference sequence). The CDR3 is 14 residues long. Trimming took off 0 bases at V and 6 bases at J, with 8 bases between the two ends. Method: immunoSEQ multiplex PCR; TCRdb's copy keeps in-frame clones and lacks some. The table shows 60,000 to 75,000 clones, with approximately 91% occurring only once. The clonotype comes from a human donor in a cohort sampled during active COVID-19. V and J are TRBV7-9 and TRBJ1-4; D might be TRBD1 (5 bases). Sequencing was carried out using peripheral blood. The CDR3 nucleotides are TGTGCCAGCAGCTTAGCGGGAGGGGATGAAAAACTGTTTTTT. Its protein is CASSLAGGDEKLFF. The full variable domain, with the rest looked up from reference TRBV7-9 and TRBJ1-4, is DTGVSQNPRHKITKRGQNVTFRCDPISEHNRLYWYRQTLGQGPEFLTYFQNEAQLEKSRLLSDRFSAERPKGSFSTLEIQRTEQGDSAMYLCASSLAGGDEKLFFGSGTQLSVL.